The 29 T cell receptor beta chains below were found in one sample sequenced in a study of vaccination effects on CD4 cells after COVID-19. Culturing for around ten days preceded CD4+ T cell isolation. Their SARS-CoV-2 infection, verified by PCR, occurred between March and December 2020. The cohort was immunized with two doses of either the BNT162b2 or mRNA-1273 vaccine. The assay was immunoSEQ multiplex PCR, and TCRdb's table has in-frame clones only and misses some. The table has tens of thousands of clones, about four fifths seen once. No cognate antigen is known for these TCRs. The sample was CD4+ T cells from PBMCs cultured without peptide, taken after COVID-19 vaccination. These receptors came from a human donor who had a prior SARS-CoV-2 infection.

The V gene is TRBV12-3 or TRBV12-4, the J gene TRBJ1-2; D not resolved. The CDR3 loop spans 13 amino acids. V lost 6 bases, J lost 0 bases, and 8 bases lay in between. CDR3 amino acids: CASRPSANYGYTF. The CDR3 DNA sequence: TGTGCCAGCAGGCCCTCAGCTAACTATGGCTACACCTTC.

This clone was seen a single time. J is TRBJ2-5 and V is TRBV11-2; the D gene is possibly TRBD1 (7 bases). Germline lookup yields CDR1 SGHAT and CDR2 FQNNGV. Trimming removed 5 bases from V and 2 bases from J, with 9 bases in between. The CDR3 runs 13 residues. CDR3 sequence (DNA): TGTGCCAGCAGCGCGGGACAGCAAGAGACCCAGTACTTC. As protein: CASSAGQQETQYF.

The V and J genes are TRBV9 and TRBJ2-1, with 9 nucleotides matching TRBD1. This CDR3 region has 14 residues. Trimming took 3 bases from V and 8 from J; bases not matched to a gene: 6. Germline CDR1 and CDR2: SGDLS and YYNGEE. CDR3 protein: CASSALTGGDEQFF. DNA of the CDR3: TGTGCCAGCAGCGCACTGACAGGGGGGGATGAGCAGTTCTTC.

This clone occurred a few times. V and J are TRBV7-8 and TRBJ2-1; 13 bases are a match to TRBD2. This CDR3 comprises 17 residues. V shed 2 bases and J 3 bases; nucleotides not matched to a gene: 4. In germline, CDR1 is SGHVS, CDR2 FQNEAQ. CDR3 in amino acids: CASSLRTSGRGYNEQFF. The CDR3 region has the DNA TGTGCCAGCAGCTTACGGACTAGCGGGAGAGGCTACAATGAGCAGTTCTTC. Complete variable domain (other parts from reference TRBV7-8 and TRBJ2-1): GAGVSQSPRYKVAKRGQDVALRCDPISGHVSLFWYQQALGQGPEFLTYFQNEAQLDKSGLPSDRFFAERPEGSVSTLKIQRTQQEDSAVYLCASSLRTSGRGYNEQFFGPGTRLTVL.

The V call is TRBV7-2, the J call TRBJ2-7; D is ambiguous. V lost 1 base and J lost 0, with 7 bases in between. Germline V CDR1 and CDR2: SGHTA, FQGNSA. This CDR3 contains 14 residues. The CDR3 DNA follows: TGTGCCAGCAGCTTAGATCCAGTCTCCTACGAGCAGTACTTC. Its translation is CASSLDPVSYEQYF.

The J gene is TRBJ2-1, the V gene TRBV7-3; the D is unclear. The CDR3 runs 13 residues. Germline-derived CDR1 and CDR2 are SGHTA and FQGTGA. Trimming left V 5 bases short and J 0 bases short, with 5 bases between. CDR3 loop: CASSPGSYNEQFF. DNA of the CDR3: TGTGCCAGCAGCCCTGGCTCCTACAATGAGCAGTTCTTC.

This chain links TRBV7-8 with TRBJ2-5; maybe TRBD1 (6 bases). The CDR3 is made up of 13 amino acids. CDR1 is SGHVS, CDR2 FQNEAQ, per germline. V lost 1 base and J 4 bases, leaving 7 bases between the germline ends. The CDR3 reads CASSLVGGETQYF. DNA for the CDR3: TGTGCCAGCAGCTTAGTAGGGGGAGAGACCCAGTACTTC. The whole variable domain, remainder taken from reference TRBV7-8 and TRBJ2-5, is GAGVSQSPRYKVAKRGQDVALRCDPISGHVSLFWYQQALGQGPEFLTYFQNEAQLDKSGLPSDRFFAERPEGSVSTLKIQRTQQEDSAVYLCASSLVGGETQYFGPGTRLLVL.

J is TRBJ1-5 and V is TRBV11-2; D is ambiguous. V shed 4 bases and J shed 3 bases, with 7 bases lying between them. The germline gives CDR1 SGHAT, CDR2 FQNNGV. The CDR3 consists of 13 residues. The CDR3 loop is CASSSQSNQPQHF. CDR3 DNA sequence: TGTGCCAGCAGCTCACAGTCCAATCAGCCCCAGCATTTT.

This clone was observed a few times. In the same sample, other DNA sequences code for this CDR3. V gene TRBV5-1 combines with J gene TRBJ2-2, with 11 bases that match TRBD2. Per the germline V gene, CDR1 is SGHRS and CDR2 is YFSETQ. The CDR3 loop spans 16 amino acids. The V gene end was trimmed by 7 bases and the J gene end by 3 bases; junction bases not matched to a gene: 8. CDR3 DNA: TGCGCCAGCCGGCTCCCGGGACTAGCGGACACCGGGGAGCTGTTTTTT. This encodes CASRLPGLADTGELFF.

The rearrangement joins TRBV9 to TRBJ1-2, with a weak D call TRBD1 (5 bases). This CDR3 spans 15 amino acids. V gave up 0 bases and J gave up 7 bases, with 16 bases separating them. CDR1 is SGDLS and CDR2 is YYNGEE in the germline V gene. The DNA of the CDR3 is TGTGCCAGCAGCGTAGCTTCATATGGGGCTGGTGGCTACACCTTC. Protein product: CASSVASYGAGGYTF.

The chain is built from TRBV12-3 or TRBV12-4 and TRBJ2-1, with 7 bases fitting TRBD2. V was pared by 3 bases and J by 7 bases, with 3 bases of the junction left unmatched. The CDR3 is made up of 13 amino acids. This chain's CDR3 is CASSFRGDNEQFF. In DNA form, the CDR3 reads TGTGCCAGCAGTTTCCGGGGGGATAATGAGCAGTTCTTC.

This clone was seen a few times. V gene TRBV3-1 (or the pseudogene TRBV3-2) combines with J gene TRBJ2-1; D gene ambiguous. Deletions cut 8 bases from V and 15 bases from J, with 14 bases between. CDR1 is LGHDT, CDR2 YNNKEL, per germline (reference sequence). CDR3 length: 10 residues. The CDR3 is CASGLISLFF. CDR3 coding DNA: TGTGCCAGCGGTTTAATTAGTCTGTTCTTC.

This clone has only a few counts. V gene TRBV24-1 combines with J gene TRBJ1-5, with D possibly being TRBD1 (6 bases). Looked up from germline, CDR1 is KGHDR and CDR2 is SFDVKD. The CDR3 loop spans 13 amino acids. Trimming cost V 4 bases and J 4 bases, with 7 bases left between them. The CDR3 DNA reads TGTGCCACCAGTGAGCAGGGGAATCAGCCCCAGCATTTT. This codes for CATSEQGNQPQHF.

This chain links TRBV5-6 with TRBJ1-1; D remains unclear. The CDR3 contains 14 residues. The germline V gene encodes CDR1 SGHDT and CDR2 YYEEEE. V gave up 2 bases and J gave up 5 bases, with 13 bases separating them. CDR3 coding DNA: TGTGCCAGCAGCTTAGGACCGGCTGGGACTGAAGCTTTCTTT. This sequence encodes CASSLGPAGTEAFF.

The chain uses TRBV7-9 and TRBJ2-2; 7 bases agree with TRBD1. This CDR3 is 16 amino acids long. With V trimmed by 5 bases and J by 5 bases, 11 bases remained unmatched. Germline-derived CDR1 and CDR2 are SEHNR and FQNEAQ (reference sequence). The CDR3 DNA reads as TGTGCCAGCAGCCCTCTGAGGGGGCTTGGTACCGGGGAGCTGTTTTTT. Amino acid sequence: CASSPLRGLGTGELFF.

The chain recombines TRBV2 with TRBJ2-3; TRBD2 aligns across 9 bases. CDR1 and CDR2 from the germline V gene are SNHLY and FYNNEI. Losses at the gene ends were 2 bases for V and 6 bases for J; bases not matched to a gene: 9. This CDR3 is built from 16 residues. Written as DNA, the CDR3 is TGTGCCAGCAGTGAACTAATTAGCGGGGGTGGTGATACGCAGTATTTT. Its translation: CASSELISGGGDTQYF.

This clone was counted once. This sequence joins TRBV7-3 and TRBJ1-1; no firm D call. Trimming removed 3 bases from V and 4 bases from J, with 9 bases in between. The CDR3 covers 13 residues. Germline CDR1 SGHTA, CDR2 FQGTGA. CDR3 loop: CASSFTPVTEAFF. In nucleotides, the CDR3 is TGTGCCAGCAGCTTCACCCCGGTCACTGAAGCTTTCTTT.

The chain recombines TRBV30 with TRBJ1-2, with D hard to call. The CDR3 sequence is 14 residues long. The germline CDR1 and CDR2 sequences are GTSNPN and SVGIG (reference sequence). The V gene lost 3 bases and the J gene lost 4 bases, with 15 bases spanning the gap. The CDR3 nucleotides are TGTGCCTGGAGCCCCGGCGGCCGGGCCTATGGCTACACCTTC. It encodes CAWSPGGRAYGYTF.

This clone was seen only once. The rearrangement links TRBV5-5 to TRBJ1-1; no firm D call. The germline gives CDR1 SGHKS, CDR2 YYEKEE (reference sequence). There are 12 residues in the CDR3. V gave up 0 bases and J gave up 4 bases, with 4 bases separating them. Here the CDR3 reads CASSLGRTEAFF. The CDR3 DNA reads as TGTGCCAGCAGCTTGGGGCGCACTGAAGCTTTCTTT.

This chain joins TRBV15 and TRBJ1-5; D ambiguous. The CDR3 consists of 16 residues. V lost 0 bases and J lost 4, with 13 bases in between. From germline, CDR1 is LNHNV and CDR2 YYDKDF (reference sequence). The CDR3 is CATSRDTPGRNQPQHF. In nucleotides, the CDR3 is TGTGCCACCAGCAGAGATACCCCCGGTCGGAATCAGCCCCAGCATTTT. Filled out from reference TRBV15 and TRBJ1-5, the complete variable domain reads DAMVIQNPRYQVTQFGKPVTLSCSQTLNHNVMYWYQQKSSQAPKLLFHYYDKDFNNEADTPDNFQSRRPNTSFCFLDIRSPGLGDTAMYLCATSRDTPGRNQPQHFGDGTRLSIL.

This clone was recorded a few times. CDR3 in DNA: TGCGCCAGCAGCTCGCTGACAGGGACGAACACTGAAGCTTTCTTT. It specifies CASSSLTGTNTEAFF. This chain joins TRBV5-1 and TRBJ1-1, with TRBD1 identical over 7 bases. Unmatched junction bases numbered 6, after V lost 3 bases and J lost 1 base. The germline V gene has CDR1 SGHRS and CDR2 YFSETQ. The length of the CDR3 is 15 residues.

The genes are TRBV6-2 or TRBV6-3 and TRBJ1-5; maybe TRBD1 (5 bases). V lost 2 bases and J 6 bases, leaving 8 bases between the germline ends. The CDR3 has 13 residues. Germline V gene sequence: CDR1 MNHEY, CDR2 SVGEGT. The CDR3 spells CASSYRGFQPQHF. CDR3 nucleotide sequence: TGTGCCAGCAGTTACCGGGGGTTTCAGCCCCAGCATTTT.

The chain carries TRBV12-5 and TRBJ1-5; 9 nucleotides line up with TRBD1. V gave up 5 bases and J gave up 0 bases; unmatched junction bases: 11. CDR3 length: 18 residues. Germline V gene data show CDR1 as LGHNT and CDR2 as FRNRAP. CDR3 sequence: CASGQGQGVQSSNQPQHF. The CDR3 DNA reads TGTGCTAGTGGTCAGGGACAGGGTGTCCAGAGTAGCAATCAGCCCCAGCATTTT.

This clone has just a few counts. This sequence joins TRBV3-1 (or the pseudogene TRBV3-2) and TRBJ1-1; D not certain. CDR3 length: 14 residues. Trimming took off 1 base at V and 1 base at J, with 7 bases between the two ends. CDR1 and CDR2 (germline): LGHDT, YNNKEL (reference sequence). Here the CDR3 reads CASSQAGGNTEAFF. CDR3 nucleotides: TGTGCCAGCAGCCAAGCGGGCGGGAACACTGAAGCTTTCTTT.

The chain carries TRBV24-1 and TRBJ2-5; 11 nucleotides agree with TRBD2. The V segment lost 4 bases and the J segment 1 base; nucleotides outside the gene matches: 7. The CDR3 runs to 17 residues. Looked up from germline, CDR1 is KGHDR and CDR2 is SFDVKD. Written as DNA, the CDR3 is TGTGCCACCAGTGACGGGACTAGCGGTACATCCCAAGAGACCCAGTACTTC. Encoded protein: CATSDGTSGTSQETQYF.

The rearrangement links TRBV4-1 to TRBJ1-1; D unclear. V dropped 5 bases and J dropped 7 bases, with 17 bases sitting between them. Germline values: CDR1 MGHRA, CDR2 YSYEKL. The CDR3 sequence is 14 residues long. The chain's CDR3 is CASSSTPIGDEAFF. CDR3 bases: TGCGCCAGCAGCTCGACGCCAATCGGGGATGAAGCTTTCTTT.

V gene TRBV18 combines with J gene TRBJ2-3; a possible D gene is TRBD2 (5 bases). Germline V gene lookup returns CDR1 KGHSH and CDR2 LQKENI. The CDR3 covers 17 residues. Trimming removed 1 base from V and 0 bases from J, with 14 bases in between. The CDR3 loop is CASSPRRLAVSTDTQYF. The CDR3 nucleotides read TGTGCCAGCTCACCACGGCGGCTAGCAGTAAGCACAGATACGCAGTATTTT. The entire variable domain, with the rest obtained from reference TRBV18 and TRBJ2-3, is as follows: NAGVMQNPRHLVRRRGQEARLRCSPMKGHSHVYWYRQLPEEGLKFMVYLQKENIIDESGMPKERFSAEFPKEGPSILRIQQVVRGDSAAYFCASSPRRLAVSTDTQYFGPGTRLTVL.

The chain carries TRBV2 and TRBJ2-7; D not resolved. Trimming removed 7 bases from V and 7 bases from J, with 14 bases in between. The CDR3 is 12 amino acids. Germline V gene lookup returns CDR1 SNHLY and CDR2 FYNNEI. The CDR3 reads CASNENGFEQYF. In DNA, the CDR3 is TGTGCCAGCAACGAAAACGGGTTTGAGCAGTACTTC.

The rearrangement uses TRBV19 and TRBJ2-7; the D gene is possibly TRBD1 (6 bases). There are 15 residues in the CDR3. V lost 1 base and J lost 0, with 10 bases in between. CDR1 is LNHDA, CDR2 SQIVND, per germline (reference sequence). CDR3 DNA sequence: TGTGCCAGTAGTATAGGAACAGGGATCTCCTACGAGCAGTACTTC. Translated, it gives CASSIGTGISYEQYF.